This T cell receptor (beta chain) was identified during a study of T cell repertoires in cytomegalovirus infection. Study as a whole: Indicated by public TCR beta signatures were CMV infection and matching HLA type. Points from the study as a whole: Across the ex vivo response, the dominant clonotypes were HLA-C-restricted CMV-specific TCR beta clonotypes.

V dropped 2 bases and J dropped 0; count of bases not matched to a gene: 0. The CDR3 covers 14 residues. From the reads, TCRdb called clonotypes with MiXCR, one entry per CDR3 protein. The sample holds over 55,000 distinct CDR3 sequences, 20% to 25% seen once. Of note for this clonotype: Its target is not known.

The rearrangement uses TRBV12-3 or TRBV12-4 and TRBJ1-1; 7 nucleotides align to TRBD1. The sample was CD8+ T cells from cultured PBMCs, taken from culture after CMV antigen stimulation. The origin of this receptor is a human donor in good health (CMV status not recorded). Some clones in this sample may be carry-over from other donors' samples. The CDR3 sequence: CASSLRGLNTEAFF. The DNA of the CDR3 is TGTGCCAGCAGTTTAAGGGGGCTGAACACTGAAGCTTTCTTT.